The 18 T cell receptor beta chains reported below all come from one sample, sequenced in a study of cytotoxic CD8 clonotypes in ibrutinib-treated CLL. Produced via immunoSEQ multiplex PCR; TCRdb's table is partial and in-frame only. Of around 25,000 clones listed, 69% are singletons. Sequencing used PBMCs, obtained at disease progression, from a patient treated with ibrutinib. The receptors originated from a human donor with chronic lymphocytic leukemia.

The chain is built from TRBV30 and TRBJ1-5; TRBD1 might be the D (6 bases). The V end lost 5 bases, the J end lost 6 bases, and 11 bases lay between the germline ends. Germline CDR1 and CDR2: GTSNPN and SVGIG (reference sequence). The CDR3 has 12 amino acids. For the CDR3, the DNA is TGTGCCTGGGGCCGAGGGGGTCAGCCCCAGCATTTT. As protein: CAWGRGGQPQHF. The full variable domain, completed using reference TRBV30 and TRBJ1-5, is SQTIHQWPATLVQPVGSPLSLECTVEGTSNPNLYWYRQAAGRGLQLLFYSVGIGQISSEVPQNLSASRPQDRQFILSSKKLLLSDSGFYLCAWGRGGQPQHFGDGTRLSIL.

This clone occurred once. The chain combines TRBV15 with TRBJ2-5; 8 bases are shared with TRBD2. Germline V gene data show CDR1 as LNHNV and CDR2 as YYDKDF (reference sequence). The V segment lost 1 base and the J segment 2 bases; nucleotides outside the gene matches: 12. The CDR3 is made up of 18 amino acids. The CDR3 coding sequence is TGTGCCACCAGCAGAGGAAGCGGGGGCCCCAGGGTACAAGAGACCCAGTACTTC. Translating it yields CATSRGSGGPRVQETQYF.

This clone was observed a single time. The chain's CDR3 is CASSLGGTVSYEQYF. CDR3 bases: TGCGCCAGCAGCTTGGGGGGGACGGTTTCCTACGAGCAGTACTTC. This chain uses TRBV5-1 with TRBJ2-7; possibly TRBD1 or TRBD2 for D (5 bases each). Trimming cost V 0 bases and J 1 base, with 11 bases left between them. The length of the CDR3 is 15 residues. Germline CDR1 is SGHRS and CDR2 is YFSETQ. Full variable domain (rest looked up from reference TRBV5-1 and TRBJ2-7): KAGVTQTPRYLIKTRGQQVTLSCSPISGHRSVSWYQQTPGQGLQFLFEYFSETQRNKGNFPGRFSGRQFSNSRSEMNVSTLELGDSALYLCASSLGGTVSYEQYFGPGTRLTVT.

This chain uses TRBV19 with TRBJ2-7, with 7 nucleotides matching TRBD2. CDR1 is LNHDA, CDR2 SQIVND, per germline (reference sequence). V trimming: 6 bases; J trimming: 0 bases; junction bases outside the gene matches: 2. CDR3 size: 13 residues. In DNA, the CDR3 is TGTGCCAGTAGCCGGGACTACTCCTACGAGCAGTACTTC. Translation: CASSRDYSYEQYF.

The DNA of the CDR3 is TGTGCCATCAGTGTAGCCTACGAGCAGTACTTC. This sequence encodes CAISVAYEQYF. J is TRBJ2-7 and V is TRBV10-3; D unresolved. Trimming left V 4 bases short and J 2 bases short, with 3 bases between. The CDR3 length is 11 residues. The germline CDR1 and CDR2 sequences are ENHRY and SYGVKD.

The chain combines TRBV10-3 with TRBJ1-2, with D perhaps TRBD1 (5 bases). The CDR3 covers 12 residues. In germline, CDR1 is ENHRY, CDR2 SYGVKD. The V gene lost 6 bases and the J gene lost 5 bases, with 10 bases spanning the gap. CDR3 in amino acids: CAISPDSYGYTF. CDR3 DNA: TGTGCCATCAGCCCTGACAGTTATGGCTACACCTTC.

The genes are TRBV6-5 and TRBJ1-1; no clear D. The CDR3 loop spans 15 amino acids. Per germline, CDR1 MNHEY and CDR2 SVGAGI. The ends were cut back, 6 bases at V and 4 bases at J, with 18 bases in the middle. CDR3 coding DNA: TGTGCCAGCAGCCCGGATGAAAGGGCGGGCACTGAAGCTTTCTTT. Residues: CASSPDERAGTEAFF.

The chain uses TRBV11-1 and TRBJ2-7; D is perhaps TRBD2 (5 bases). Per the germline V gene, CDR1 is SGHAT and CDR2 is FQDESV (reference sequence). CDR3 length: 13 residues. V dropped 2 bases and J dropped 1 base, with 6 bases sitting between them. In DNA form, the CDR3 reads TGTGCCAGCAGCTTACGGAGGTCCTACGAGCAGTACTTC. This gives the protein CASSLRRSYEQYF.

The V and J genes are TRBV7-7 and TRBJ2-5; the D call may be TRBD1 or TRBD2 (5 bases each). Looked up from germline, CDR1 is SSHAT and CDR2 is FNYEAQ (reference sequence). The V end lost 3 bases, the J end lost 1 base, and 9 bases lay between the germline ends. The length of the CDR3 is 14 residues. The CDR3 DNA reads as TGTGCCAGCAGCTTGTGGGGGTCCCAAGAGACCCAGTACTTC. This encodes CASSLWGSQETQYF.

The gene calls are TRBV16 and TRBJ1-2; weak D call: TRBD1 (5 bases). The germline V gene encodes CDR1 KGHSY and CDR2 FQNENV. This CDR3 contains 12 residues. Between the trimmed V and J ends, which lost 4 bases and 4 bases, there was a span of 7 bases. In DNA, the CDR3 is TGTGCCAGCAGCCGGGGGGGCTATGGCTACACCTTC. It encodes CASSRGGYGYTF.

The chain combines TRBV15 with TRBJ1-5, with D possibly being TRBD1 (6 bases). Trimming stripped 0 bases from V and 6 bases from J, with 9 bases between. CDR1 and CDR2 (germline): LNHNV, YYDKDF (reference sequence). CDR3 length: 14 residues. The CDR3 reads CATSREGGLQPQHF. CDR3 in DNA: TGTGCCACCAGCAGAGAAGGGGGTCTTCAGCCCCAGCATTTT. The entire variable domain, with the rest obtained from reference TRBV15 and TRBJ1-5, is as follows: DAMVIQNPRYQVTQFGKPVTLSCSQTLNHNVMYWYQQKSSQAPKLLFHYYDKDFNNEADTPDNFQSRRPNTSFCFLDIRSPGLGDTAMYLCATSREGGLQPQHFGDGTRLSIL.

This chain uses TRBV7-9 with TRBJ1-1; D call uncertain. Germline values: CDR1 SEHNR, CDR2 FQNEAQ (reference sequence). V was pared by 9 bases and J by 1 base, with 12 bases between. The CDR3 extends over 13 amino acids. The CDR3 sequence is CASILGANTEAFF. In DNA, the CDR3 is TGTGCCAGTATATTGGGAGCGAACACTGAAGCTTTCTTT.

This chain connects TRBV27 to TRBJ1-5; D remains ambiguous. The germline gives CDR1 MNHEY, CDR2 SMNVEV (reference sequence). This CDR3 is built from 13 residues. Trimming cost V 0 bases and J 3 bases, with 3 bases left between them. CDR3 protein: CASSLSPNQPQHF. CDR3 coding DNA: TGTGCCAGCAGTTTATCCCCCAATCAGCCCCAGCATTTT.

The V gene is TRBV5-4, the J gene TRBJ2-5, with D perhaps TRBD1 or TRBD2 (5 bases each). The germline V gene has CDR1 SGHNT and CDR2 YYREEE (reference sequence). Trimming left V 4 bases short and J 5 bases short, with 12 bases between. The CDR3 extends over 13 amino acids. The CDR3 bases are TGTGCCAGCAGCCCCGGGGCAGGGGAGACCCAGTACTTC. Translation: CASSPGAGETQYF.

The CDR3: CASSGTDFYEQYF. Here the CDR3 DNA reads TGTGCCAGCAGTGGTACAGACTTCTACGAGCAGTACTTC. This chain joins TRBV2 and TRBJ2-7; no clear D. CDR1 and CDR2 (germline): SNHLY, FYNNEI. V was cut by 4 bases and J by 3 bases, with 10 bases left in between. There are 13 residues in the CDR3.

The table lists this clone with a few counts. The CDR3 sequence is CASRKGLAGFEQFF. The CDR3 DNA reads TGTGCCAGCAGGAAGGGACTAGCGGGGTTTGAGCAGTTCTTC. V gene TRBV7-9 combines with J gene TRBJ2-1; TRBD2 matches at 13 bases. Germline trimming cut 6 bases from V and 9 bases from J; bases unmatched to any gene: 5. The CDR3 has 14 amino acids. Germline assignment: CDR1 SEHNR and CDR2 FQNEAQ (reference sequence).

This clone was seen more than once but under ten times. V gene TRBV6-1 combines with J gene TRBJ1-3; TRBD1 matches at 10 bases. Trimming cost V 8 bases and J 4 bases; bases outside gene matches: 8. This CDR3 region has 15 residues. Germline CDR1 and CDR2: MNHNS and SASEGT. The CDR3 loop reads CASVRDRGSGNTIYF. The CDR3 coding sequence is TGTGCCAGCGTCCGGGACAGGGGTAGCGGAAACACCATATATTTT.

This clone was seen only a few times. CDR3 residues: CASSQRMIPGNTIYF. For the CDR3, the DNA is TGTGCCAGCAGCCAACGAATGATCCCTGGAAACACCATATATTTT. The chain uses TRBV14 and TRBJ1-3; D is unresolved. The CDR3 has 15 residues. Between the trimmed V and J ends, which lost 2 bases and 2 bases, there was a span of 10 bases. From germline, CDR1 is SGHDN and CDR2 FVKESK.